This note documents a single T cell receptor beta chain sequence. Its specificity is not known. These data originate in a study of T cell responses to AZD1222 COVID-19 vaccine. General study findings and limits: Repertoire sampling occurred only after the peak T cell response. Females outnumbered males among donors, who were mostly white British; clonal diversity was possibly underestimated.

Profiling relied on immunoSEQ multiplex PCR, and the TCRdb table lists in-frame clones only, not all of them. There are roughly 120,000 clones in the sample; roughly nine tenths occur only once, and approximately 2.5% lies in the top ten. Per germline, CDR1 MDHEN and CDR2 SYDVKM. V shed 6 bases and J shed 2 bases, with 13 bases lying between them. There are 14 residues in the CDR3. Specimen: peripheral blood, collected 28 days after the second AZD1222 dose. The receptor comes from an adult who received the AZD1222 COVID-19 vaccine. The chain couples TRBV28 to TRBJ1-1; a weak D match, TRBD1 (5 bases). The CDR3 bases are TGTGCCAGCAGAACTCGGGACGGAAACACTGAAGCTTTCTTT. Translated, it gives CASRTRDGNTEAFF.